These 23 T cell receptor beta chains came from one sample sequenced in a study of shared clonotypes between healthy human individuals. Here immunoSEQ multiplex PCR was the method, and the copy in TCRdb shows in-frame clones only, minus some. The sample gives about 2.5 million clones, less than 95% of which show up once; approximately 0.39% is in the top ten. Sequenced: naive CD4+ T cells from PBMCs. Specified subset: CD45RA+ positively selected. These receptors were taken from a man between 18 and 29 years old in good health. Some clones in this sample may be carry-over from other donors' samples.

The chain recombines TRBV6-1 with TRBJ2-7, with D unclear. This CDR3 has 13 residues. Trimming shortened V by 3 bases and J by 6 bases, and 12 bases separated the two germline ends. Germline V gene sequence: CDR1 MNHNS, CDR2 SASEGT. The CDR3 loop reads CASSDSVRFEQYF. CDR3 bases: TGTGCCAGCAGTGATTCGGTAAGGTTCGAGCAGTACTTC.

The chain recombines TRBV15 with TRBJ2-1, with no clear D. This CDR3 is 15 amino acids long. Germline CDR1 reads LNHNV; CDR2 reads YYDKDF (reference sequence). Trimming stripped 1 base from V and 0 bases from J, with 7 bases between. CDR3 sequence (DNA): TGTGCCACCAGCAGAGCGGCCGGCTCCTACAATGAGCAGTTCTTC. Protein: CATSRAAGSYNEQFF.

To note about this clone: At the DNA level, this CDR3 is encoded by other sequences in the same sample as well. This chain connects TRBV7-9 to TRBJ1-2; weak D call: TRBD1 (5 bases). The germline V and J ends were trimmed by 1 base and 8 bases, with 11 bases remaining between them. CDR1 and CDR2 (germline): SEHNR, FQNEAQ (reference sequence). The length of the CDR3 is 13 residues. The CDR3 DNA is TGTGCCAGCAGCTTAGGGGAAGGGGACGGCTACACCTTC. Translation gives CASSLGEGDGYTF.

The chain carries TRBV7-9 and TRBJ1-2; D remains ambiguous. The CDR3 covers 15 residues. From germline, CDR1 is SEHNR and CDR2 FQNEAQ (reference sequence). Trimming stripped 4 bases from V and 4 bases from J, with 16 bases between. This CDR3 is CASSSRGGLGYGYTF. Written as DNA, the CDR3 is TGTGCCAGCAGCTCCCGTGGAGGTCTGGGCTATGGCTACACCTTC. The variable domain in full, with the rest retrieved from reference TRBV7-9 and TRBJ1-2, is DTGVSQNPRHKITKRGQNVTFRCDPISEHNRLYWYRQTLGQGPEFLTYFQNEAQLEKSRLLSDRFSAERPKGSFSTLEIQRTEQGDSAMYLCASSSRGGLGYGYTFGSGTRLTVV.

DNA of the CDR3: TGCAGCGTGACCCGACAGGGGGCGTCGGCAGATACGCAGTATTTT. Its protein product is CSVTRQGASADTQYF. The V and J genes are TRBV29-1 and TRBJ2-3; TRBD1 aligns across 10 bases. Looked up from germline, CDR1 is SQVTM and CDR2 is ANQGSEA. The CDR3 contains 15 residues. J was trimmed by 4 bases and V by 6 bases; bases with no gene match: 10.

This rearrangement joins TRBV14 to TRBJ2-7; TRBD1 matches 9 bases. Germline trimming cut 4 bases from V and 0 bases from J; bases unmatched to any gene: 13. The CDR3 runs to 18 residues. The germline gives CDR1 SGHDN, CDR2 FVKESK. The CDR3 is CASSRHLATGGTSYEQYF. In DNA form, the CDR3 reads TGTGCCAGCAGCCGACATCTAGCGACAGGGGGAACCTCCTACGAGCAGTACTTC.

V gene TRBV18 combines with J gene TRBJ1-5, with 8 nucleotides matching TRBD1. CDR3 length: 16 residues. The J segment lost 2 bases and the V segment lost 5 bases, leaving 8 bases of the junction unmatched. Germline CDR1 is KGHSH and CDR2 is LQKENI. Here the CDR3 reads CASSRQGTAGNQPQHF. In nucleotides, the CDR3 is TGTGCCAGCTCAAGACAGGGGACTGCGGGCAATCAGCCCCAGCATTTT.

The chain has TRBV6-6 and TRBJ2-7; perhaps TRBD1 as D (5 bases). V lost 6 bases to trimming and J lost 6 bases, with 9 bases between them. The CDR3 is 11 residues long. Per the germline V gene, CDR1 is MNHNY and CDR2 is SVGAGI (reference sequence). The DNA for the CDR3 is TGTGCCAGCAGCCACAGGTCCGAGCAGTACTTC. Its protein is CASSHRSEQYF.

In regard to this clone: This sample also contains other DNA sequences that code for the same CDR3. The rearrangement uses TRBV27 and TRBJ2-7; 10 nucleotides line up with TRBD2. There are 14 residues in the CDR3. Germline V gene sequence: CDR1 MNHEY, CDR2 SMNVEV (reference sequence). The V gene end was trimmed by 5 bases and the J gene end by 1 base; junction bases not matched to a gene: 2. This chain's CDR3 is CASSRTSGSYEQYF. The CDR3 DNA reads TGTGCCAGCAGTCGGACTAGCGGATCCTACGAGCAGTACTTC.

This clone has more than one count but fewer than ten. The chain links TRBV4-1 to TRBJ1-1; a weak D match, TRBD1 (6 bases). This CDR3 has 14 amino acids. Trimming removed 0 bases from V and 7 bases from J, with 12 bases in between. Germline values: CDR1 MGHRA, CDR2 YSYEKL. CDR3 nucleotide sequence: TGCGCCAGCAGCCAAGAACAGGGTCGTCGTGAAGCTTTCTTT. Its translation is CASSQEQGRREAFF.

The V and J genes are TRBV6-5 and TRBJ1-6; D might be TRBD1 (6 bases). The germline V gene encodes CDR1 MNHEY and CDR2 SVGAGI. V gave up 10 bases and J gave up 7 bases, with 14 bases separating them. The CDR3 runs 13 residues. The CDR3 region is CAIGGTRNSPLHF. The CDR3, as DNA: TGTGCCATTGGGGGGACAAGAAATTCACCCCTCCACTTT.

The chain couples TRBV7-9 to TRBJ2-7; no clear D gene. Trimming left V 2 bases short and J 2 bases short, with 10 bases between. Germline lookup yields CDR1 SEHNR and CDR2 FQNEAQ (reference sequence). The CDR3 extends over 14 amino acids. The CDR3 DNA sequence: TGTGCCAGCAGCTTATATGAACAAACCTACGAGCAGTACTTC. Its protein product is CASSLYEQTYEQYF.

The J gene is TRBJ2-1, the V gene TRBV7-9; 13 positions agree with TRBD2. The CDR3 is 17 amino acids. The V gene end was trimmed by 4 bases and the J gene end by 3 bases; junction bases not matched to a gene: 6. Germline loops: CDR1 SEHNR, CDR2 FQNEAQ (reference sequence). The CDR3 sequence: CASSSWTSGSFYNEQFF. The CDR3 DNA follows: TGTGCCAGCAGCTCCTGGACTAGCGGGAGTTTCTACAATGAGCAGTTCTTC.

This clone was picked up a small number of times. The CDR3 DNA follows: TGTGCCAGTGGGGGGGCGCGTGGCTACACCTTC. Amino acid sequence: CASGGARGYTF. The rearrangement uses TRBV19 and TRBJ1-2; D perhaps matches TRBD1 (6 bases). V gave up 8 bases and J gave up 7 bases, with 11 bases separating them. Germline lookup yields CDR1 LNHDA and CDR2 SQIVND (reference sequence). The CDR3 consists of 11 residues.

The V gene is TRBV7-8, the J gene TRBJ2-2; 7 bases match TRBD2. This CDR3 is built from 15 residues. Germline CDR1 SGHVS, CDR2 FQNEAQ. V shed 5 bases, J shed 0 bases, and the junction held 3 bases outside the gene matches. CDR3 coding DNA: TGTGCCAGCAGCCGGGGACTAACGAACACCGGGGAGCTGTTTTTT. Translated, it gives CASSRGLTNTGELFF.

The CDR3 here is CASSLVAGMNTEAFF. The CDR3 DNA sequence: TGTGCCAGCAGCTTAGTGGCAGGGATGAACACTGAAGCTTTCTTT. The chain carries TRBV7-6 and TRBJ1-1, with TRBD1 as a possible D gene (5 bases). V was trimmed by 1 base and J by 0 bases, leaving 9 bases between them. Germline CDR1 reads SGHVS; CDR2 reads FNYEAQ. This CDR3 comprises 15 residues.

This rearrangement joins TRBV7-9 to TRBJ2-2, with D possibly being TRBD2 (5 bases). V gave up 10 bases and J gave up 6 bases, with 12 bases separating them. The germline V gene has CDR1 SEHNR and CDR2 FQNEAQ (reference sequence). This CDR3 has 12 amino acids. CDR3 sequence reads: CAINRGPGELFF. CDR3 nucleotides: TGTGCCATCAACCGGGGTCCCGGGGAGCTGTTTTTT. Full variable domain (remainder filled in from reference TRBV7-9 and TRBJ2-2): DTGVSQNPRHKITKRGQNVTFRCDPISEHNRLYWYRQTLGQGPEFLTYFQNEAQLEKSRLLSDRFSAERPKGSFSTLEIQRTEQGDSAMYLCAINRGPGELFFGEGSRLTVL.

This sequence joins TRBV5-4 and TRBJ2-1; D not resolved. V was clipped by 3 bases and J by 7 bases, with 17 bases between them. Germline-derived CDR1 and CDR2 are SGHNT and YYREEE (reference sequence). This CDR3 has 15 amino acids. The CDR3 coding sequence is TGTGCCAGCAGCTCGACTCCCGAAGGTATTAATGAGCAGTTCTTC. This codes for CASSSTPEGINEQFF.

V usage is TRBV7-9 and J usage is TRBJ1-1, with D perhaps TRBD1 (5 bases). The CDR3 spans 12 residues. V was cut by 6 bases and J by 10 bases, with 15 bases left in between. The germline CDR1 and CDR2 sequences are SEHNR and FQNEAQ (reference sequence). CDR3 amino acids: CASRAQVPTAFF. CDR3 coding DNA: TGTGCCAGCAGGGCACAGGTCCCAACAGCTTTCTTT. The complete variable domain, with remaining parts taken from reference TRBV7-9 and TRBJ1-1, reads DTGVSQNPRHKITKRGQNVTFRCDPISEHNRLYWYRQTLGQGPEFLTYFQNEAQLEKSRLLSDRFSAERPKGSFSTLEIQRTEQGDSAMYLCASRAQVPTAFFGQGTRLTVV.

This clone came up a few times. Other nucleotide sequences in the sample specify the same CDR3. CDR3 in DNA: TGTGCCAGTACAGGGGGCGTACAGCCCCAGCATTTT. It yields the protein CASTGGVQPQHF. The chain has TRBV28 and TRBJ1-5; 9 bases are a match to TRBD1. V gave up 9 bases and J gave up 7 bases; unmatched junction bases: 4. This CDR3 is built from 12 residues. Germline CDR1 MDHEN, CDR2 SYDVKM. Drawing the rest from reference TRBV28 and TRBJ1-5, the complete variable domain is DVKVTQSSRYLVKRTGEKVFLECVQDMDHENMFWYRQDPGLGLRLIYFSYDVKMKEKGDIPEGYSVSREKKERFSLILESASTNQTSMYLCASTGGVQPQHFGDGTRLSIL.

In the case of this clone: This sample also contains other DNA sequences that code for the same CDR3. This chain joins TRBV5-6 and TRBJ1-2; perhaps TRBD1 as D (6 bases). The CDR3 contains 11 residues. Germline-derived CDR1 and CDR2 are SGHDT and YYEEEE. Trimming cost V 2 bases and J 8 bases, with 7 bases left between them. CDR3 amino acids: CASSLGGGYTF. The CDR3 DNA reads TGTGCCAGCAGCTTAGGGGGAGGCTACACCTTC.

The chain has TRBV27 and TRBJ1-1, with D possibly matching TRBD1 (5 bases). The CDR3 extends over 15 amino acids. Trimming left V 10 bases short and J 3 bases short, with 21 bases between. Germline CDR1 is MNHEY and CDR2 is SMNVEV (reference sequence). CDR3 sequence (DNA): TGTGCCACCGGAAATCGGGGCTTGGGAGACACTGAAGCTTTCTTT. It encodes CATGNRGLGDTEAFF.

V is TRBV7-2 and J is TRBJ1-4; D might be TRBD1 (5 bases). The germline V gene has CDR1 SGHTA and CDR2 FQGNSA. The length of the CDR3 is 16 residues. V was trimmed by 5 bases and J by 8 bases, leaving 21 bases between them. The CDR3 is CASSLVIGTWGEKLFF. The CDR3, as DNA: TGTGCCAGCAGCCTGGTTATAGGTACCTGGGGGGAAAAACTGTTTTTT.